This TCR beta chain comes out of a study of blood T cell repertoires in COVID-19. The overall study: PBMCs, B-cell-depleted T cells, or T cells were the source of the cDNA or gDNA that made up the material.

In Seattle, patients joined the study during active infection and were tracked longitudinally. Germline V CDR1 and CDR2: LNHDA, SQIVND (reference sequence). Trimming left V 2 bases short and J 5 bases short, with 7 bases between. There are 13 residues in the CDR3. How the authors handled the data: By means of reference gene primer amplification, nucleated cell counts were estimated. Sequenced by immunoSEQ multiplex PCR; TCRdb stores in-frame clones only, minus some. Clone size and V and J calls were adopted from that table, with D and trimming inferred from the DNA. The sample records about 500,000 clones, roughly nine tenths being singletons.

The specimen sequenced was peripheral blood. V gene TRBV19 combines with J gene TRBJ2-1; TRBD2 is a possible D gene (5 bases). The source is a man aged 18 to 30 with COVID-19, enrolled during active disease. The CDR3 coding sequence is TGTGCCAGTAGTATACCGGGGAACAATGAGCAGTTCTTC. Residues: CASSIPGNNEQFF.